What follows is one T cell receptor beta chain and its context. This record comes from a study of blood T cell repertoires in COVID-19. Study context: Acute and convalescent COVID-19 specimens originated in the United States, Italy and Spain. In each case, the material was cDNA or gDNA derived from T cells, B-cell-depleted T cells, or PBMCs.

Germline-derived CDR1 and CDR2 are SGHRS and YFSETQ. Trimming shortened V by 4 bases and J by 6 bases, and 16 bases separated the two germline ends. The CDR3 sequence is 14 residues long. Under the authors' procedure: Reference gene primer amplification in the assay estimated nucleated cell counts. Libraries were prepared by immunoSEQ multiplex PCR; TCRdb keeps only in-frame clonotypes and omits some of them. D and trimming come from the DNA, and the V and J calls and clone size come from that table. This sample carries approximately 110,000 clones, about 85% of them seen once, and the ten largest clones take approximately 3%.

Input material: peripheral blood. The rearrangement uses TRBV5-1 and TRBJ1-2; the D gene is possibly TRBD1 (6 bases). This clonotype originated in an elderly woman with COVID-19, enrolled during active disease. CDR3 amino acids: CASSKVQGADGYTF. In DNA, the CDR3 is TGCGCCAGCAGCAAAGTACAGGGAGCTGATGGCTACACCTTC.